This T cell receptor (beta chain) was sequenced for a study of post-analysis software for immune sequencing data. Whole-study findings and limits: A handful of TRBV segments appeared more often in patients than in controls, and TRBV5-6, TRBV5-1 and TRBV20-1 were among these. F measure grouped same-batch samples tightly together. Normalized Chao1 diversity was significantly reduced in patients versus controls.

Tagging with unique molecular identifiers was a feature of the TCR beta cDNA libraries. TCRdb re-called the PCR reads through MiXCR, storing one row per CDR3 protein. Of over 700,000 distinct CDR3 sequences listed, around 27% are singletons. Trimming took 4 bases from V and 4 from J; bases not matched to a gene: 3. The CDR3 consists of 14 residues. Germline CDR1 reads LGHDT; CDR2 reads YNNKEL (reference sequence). Notes on this clonotype: Its matching antigen is unknown.

The chain combines TRBV3-1 with TRBJ2-3, with 9 bases lining up with TRBD1. This TCR came from a girl aged 5-17 years with multiple sclerosis. Sequencing was carried out using blood. The CDR3 is CASSRQGGPDTQYF. For the CDR3, the DNA is TGTGCCAGCAGCCGACAGGGGGGACCAGATACGCAGTATTTT.